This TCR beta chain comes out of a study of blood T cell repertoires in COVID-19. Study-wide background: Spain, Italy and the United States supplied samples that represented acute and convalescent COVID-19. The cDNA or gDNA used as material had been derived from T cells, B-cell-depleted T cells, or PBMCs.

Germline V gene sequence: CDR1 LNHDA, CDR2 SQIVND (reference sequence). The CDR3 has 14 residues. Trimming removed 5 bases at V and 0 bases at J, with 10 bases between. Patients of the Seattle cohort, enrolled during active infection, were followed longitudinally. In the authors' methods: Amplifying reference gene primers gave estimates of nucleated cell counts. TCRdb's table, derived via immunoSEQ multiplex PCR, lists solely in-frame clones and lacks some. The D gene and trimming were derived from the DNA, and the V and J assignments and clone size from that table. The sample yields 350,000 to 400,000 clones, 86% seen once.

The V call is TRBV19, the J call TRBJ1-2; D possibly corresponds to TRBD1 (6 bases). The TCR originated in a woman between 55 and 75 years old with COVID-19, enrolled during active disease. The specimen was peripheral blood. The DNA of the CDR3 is TGTGCCAGTAGTCGGGACACAACTAACTATGGCTACACCTTC. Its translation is CASSRDTTNYGYTF. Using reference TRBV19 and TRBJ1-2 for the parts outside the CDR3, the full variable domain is DGGITQSPKYLFRKEGQNVTLSCEQNLNHDAMYWYRQDPGQGLRLIYYSQIVNDFQKGDIAEGYSVSREKKESFPLTVTSAQKNPTAFYLCASSRDTTNYGYTFGSGTRLTVV.